Each of the 32 T cell receptor beta chains below was sequenced from the same sample in a study of T cell repertoires in cytomegalovirus infection. Their target antigens are unknown. TCRdb re-called the reads through MiXCR, storing one row per CDR3 protein. This table holds approximately 730,000 distinct CDR3 sequences, about 27% found once. The specimen comprised cultured CD8+ T cells from PBMCs, sampled from culture after CMV antigen stimulation. Every receptor here comes from a human donor in good health (CMV status not recorded). Some clones in this sample may be carry-over from other donors' samples.

CDR3 DNA: TGCGCCAGCAGCTTGAAACAGCGGAACTATGGCTACACCTTC. It codes for CASSLKQRNYGYTF. V and J are TRBV5-1 and TRBJ1-2; D gene unclear. The CDR3 totals 14 residues. Trimming left V 1 base short and J 2 bases short, with 9 bases between. Germline V gene sequence: CDR1 SGHRS, CDR2 YFSETQ.

This clonotype was found many times. V usage is TRBV7-9 and J usage is TRBJ1-6, with D possibly being TRBD1 (6 bases). The ends were cut back, 4 bases at V and 5 bases at J, with 12 bases in the middle. The CDR3 is 15 amino acids. The germline gives CDR1 SEHNR, CDR2 FQNEAQ (reference sequence). This chain's CDR3 is CASSWGGKDNSPLHF. The CDR3 coding sequence is TGTGCCAGCAGCTGGGGGGGCAAGGATAATTCACCCCTCCACTTT.

This chain uses TRBV6-1 with TRBJ2-1; D tentatively reads TRBD1 or TRBD2 (6 bases each). The germline CDR1 and CDR2 sequences are MNHNS and SASEGT. The V end was cut by 6 bases, the J end by 4 bases, with 13 bases between. CDR3 size: 14 residues. The CDR3 region is CASSAWRGYNEQFF. CDR3 nucleotide sequence: TGTGCCAGCAGCGCTTGGAGGGGGTACAATGAGCAGTTCTTC.

The J gene is TRBJ2-1, the V gene TRBV29-1; TRBD2 matches 9 bases. This CDR3 has 19 amino acids. CDR1 is SQVTM, CDR2 ANQGSEA, per germline. The V gene end was trimmed by 5 bases and the J gene end by 4 bases; junction bases not matched to a gene: 21. Here the CDR3 DNA reads TGCAGCGTTAAACCGAGACTAGCGGACATTCCGGCTCCGTACAATGAGCAGTTCTTC. Translated, it gives CSVKPRLADIPAPYNEQFF.

This clonotype was detected many times. V gene TRBV12-3 or TRBV12-4 combines with J gene TRBJ2-2, with a possible D match to TRBD2 (6 bases). The CDR3 runs to 12 residues. V dropped 8 bases and J dropped 6 bases, with 10 bases sitting between them. Here the CDR3 reads CASGWGAGELFF. The CDR3 nucleotides are TGTGCCAGCGGATGGGGGGCCGGGGAGCTGTTTTTT.

This chain links TRBV7-6 with TRBJ1-1, with 7 bases lining up with TRBD1. CDR3 length equals 15 residues. V trimming: 2 bases; J trimming: 3 bases; junction bases outside the gene matches: 6. Germline loops: CDR1 SGHVS, CDR2 FNYEAQ. CDR3 amino acids: CASSLYRGTDTEAFF. In DNA, the CDR3 is TGTGCCAGCAGCTTATACAGGGGAACGGACACTGAAGCTTTCTTT. Looking up the rest from reference TRBV7-6 and TRBJ1-1 gives the full variable domain: GAGVSQSPRYKVTKRGQDVALRCDPISGHVSLYWYRQALGQGPEFLTYFNYEAQQDKSGLPNDRFSAERPEGSISTLTIQRTEQRDSAMYRCASSLYRGTDTEAFFGQGTRLTVV.

This clonotype showed up many times. The V call is TRBV4-3, the J call TRBJ2-1; perhaps D is TRBD1 or TRBD2 (7 bases each). Germline values: CDR1 LGHNA, CDR2 YSLEER. The ends were cut back, 0 bases at V and 4 bases at J, with 10 bases in the middle. The CDR3 runs to 15 residues. The CDR3 loop is CASSQDRGGYNEQFF. The DNA for the CDR3 is TGCGCCAGCAGCCAAGACAGGGGGGGTTACAATGAGCAGTTCTTC.

J is TRBJ2-1 and V is TRBV7-9; 9 nucleotides agree with TRBD1. The CDR3 runs to 16 residues. J lost 7 bases, V lost 4 bases, and 11 bases had no gene match. The germline V gene encodes CDR1 SEHNR and CDR2 FQNEAQ (reference sequence). CDR3 region: CASSSPTGTGWNEQFF. The CDR3 DNA reads TGTGCCAGCAGCTCACCCACGGGGACAGGGTGGAATGAGCAGTTCTTC.

The rearrangement uses TRBV6-1 and TRBJ1-2, with D perhaps TRBD1 (5 bases). The V end lost 0 bases, the J end lost 7 bases, and 12 bases lay between the germline ends. The length of the CDR3 is 14 residues. Germline lookup yields CDR1 MNHNS and CDR2 SASEGT. CDR3 in amino acids: CASSEAPRAPGYTF. The CDR3 DNA reads TGTGCCAGCAGTGAAGCCCCCAGGGCCCCTGGCTACACCTTC.

Only a few counts were recorded for this clonotype. This rearrangement joins TRBV5-1 to TRBJ2-1, with 7 bases lining up with TRBD1. CDR3 length: 14 amino acids. V dropped 6 bases and J dropped 5; count of bases not matched to a gene: 8. Germline CDR1 reads SGHRS; CDR2 reads YFSETQ. The CDR3 spells CASTTGTDHNEQFF. In DNA, the CDR3 is TGCGCCAGCACAACCGGGACAGACCACAATGAGCAGTTCTTC.

This clonotype was seen only a few times. The CDR3 sequence is CSVGGTQGDTEAFF. CDR3 nucleotide sequence: TGCAGCGTTGGCGGGACCCAAGGTGACACTGAAGCTTTCTTT. The J gene is TRBJ1-1, the V gene TRBV29-1; maybe TRBD1 (5 bases). Germline-derived CDR1 and CDR2 are SQVTM and ANQGSEA. The germline V and J ends were trimmed by 4 bases and 3 bases, with 15 bases remaining between them. The CDR3 spans 14 residues.

This clonotype was picked up a small number of times. The CDR3 nucleotides are TGTGCCAGCAGCGTCCATTTACAGAACACTGAAGCTTTCTTT. This gives the protein CASSVHLQNTEAFF. This chain links TRBV9 with TRBJ1-1; D not certain. This CDR3 region has 14 residues. Trimming pared 2 bases from V and 1 base from J, leaving 9 bases between. CDR1 is SGDLS and CDR2 is YYNGEE in the germline V gene.

The rearrangement links TRBV27 to TRBJ1-1; perhaps TRBD1 as D (5 bases). Between the trimmed V and J ends, which lost 3 bases and 3 bases, there was a span of 11 bases. The CDR3 sequence is 14 residues long. The germline V gene has CDR1 MNHEY and CDR2 SMNVEV (reference sequence). The CDR3 DNA sequence: TGTGCCAGCAGTTTTATAGGGGATTACACTGAAGCTTTCTTT. It encodes CASSFIGDYTEAFF.

V is TRBV7-4 and J is TRBJ2-2; the D call may be TRBD1 or TRBD2 (6 bases each). This CDR3 is built from 14 residues. Germline assignment: CDR1 SGHVT and CDR2 SQSDAQ. V lost 6 bases and J lost 8, with 16 bases in between. The CDR3 is CASRSPGGGGELFF. CDR3 coding DNA: TGTGCCAGCAGATCACCCGGGGGCGGAGGGGAGCTGTTTTTT.

There are a few counts of this clonotype. CDR3 in DNA: TGTGCCAGCAGCCAAGATCTGGGGGGACAAGAGACCCAGTACTTC. It is translated as CASSQDLGGQETQYF. This rearrangement joins TRBV4-2 to TRBJ2-5, with D possibly matching TRBD2 (6 bases). Between the trimmed V and J ends, which lost 0 bases and 2 bases, there was a span of 10 bases. The CDR3 loop spans 15 amino acids. Germline CDR1 LGHNA, CDR2 YNFKEQ.

This clonotype was recorded a few times. The chain has TRBV12-3 or TRBV12-4 and TRBJ2-1, with 8 bases aligning to TRBD2. CDR3 length equals 14 residues. J gave up 9 bases and V 3 bases, and 7 bases lay outside the gene matches. The CDR3 DNA follows: TGTGCCAGCAGTTTCTCGCAGCGGGGGCTTGAGCAGTTCTTC. Protein: CASSFSQRGLEQFF.

This clonotype was detected a few times. The chain is built from TRBV7-3 and TRBJ2-5; unclear D gene. From germline, CDR1 is SGHTA and CDR2 FQGTGA. CDR3 length: 14 amino acids. V was cut by 5 bases and J by 1 base, with 11 bases left in between. The CDR3 here is CASSQVHPQETQYF. The CDR3 DNA follows: TGTGCCAGCAGCCAAGTCCATCCCCAAGAGACCCAGTACTTC.

The chain combines TRBV6-6 with TRBJ1-4; D gene unclear. Trimming stripped 8 bases from V and 5 bases from J, with 9 bases between. The CDR3 loop spans 12 amino acids. Germline V gives CDR1 MNHNY, CDR2 SVGAGI (reference sequence). CDR3 region: CASHDNNEKLFF. CDR3 sequence (DNA): TGTGCCAGCCATGATAACAATGAAAAACTGTTTTTT.

This rearrangement joins TRBV2 to TRBJ2-5; D might be TRBD2 (5 bases). Trimming took off 8 bases at V and 4 bases at J, with 14 bases between the two ends. CDR1 SNHLY and CDR2 FYNNEI come from the germline V gene. The CDR3 runs 13 residues. The CDR3 spells CASGKSRGETQYF. CDR3 DNA sequence: TGTGCCAGCGGTAAAAGCCGGGGAGAGACCCAGTACTTC. Drawing the rest from reference TRBV2 and TRBJ2-5, the complete variable domain is EPEVTQTPSHQVTQMGQEVILRCVPISNHLYFYWYRQILGQKVEFLVSFYNNEISEKSEIFDDQFSVERPDGSNFTLKIRSTKLEDSAMYFCASGKSRGETQYFGPGTRLLVL.

The chain links TRBV7-6 to TRBJ2-1, with 8 bases lining up with TRBD2. Trimming at V came to 4 bases and at J to 7 bases, leaving 9 bases not matched to a gene. The germline gives CDR1 SGHVS, CDR2 FNYEAQ. This CDR3 is 15 amino acids long. The CDR3 sequence: CASSSLGGVRNEQFF. DNA for the CDR3: TGTGCCAGCAGCTCCCTCGGGGGGGTTCGTAATGAGCAGTTCTTC.

The chain employs TRBV7-6 and TRBJ2-3; D possibly matches TRBD1 or TRBD2 (7 bases each). Looked up from germline, CDR1 is SGHVS and CDR2 is FNYEAQ. V was cut by 5 bases and J by 4 bases, with 16 bases left in between. The CDR3 is made up of 15 amino acids. The CDR3 DNA reads as TGTGCCAGCAGCCACAGGGGAGGGGGCCCAGATACGCAGTATTTT. Translating gives CASSHRGGGPDTQYF. The full variable domain, with the rest looked up from reference TRBV7-6 and TRBJ2-3, is GAGVSQSPRYKVTKRGQDVALRCDPISGHVSLYWYRQALGQGPEFLTYFNYEAQQDKSGLPNDRFSAERPEGSISTLTIQRTEQRDSAMYRCASSHRGGGPDTQYFGPGTRLTVL.

This clonotype was counted a few times. The chain combines TRBV27 with TRBJ2-7; 10 nucleotides align to TRBD1. V was clipped by 8 bases and J by 4 bases; unmatched bases: 8. CDR1 is MNHEY and CDR2 is SMNVEV in the germline V gene (reference sequence). The CDR3 totals 14 residues. CDR3 in amino acids: CASAGGTGVYEQYV. The CDR3 coding sequence is TGTGCCAGCGCTGGGGGGACAGGGGTATACGAGCAGTACGTC.

This chain joins TRBV15 and TRBJ2-7; 9 bases map to TRBD1. Trimming at V came to 5 bases and at J to 4 bases, leaving 6 bases not matched to a gene. This CDR3 is 14 amino acids long. From germline, CDR1 is LNHNV and CDR2 YYDKDF (reference sequence). CDR3 residues: CATSGDRVSYEQYV. CDR3 sequence (DNA): TGTGCCACCAGCGGGGACAGGGTTTCATACGAGCAGTACGTC.

This clonotype was observed a few times. V usage is TRBV20-1 and J usage is TRBJ2-7; weak D call: TRBD1 (6 bases). The germline V gene has CDR1 DFQATT and CDR2 SNEGSKA (reference sequence). The CDR3 consists of 14 residues. The germline V and J ends were trimmed by 2 bases and 3 bases, with 14 bases remaining between them. CDR3 protein: CSARIRGIGYEQYF. The DNA for the CDR3 is TGCAGTGCTAGAATCAGGGGAATCGGCTACGAGCAGTACTTC.

CDR3 coding DNA: TGTGCCAGCAGTTTAGGAACAGGGTTTGAAGCTTTCTTT. It translates to CASSLGTGFEAFF. The chain has TRBV27 and TRBJ1-1; D may be TRBD1 (6 bases). Trimming cost V 2 bases and J 7 bases, with 11 bases left between them. The CDR3 totals 13 residues. Germline V gene lookup returns CDR1 MNHEY and CDR2 SMNVEV (reference sequence).

This clonotype was picked up one time. A much more abundant neighbour one base away suggests this may be a read error. This chain uses TRBV12-3 or TRBV12-4 with TRBJ1-1; D is unresolved. The CDR3 consists of 14 residues. The ends were cut back, 5 bases at V and 2 bases at J, with 12 bases in the middle. The CDR3 loop reads CASSVPVYNTEAFF. CDR3 in DNA: TGTGCCAGCAGTGTACCCGTGTATAACACTGAAGCTTTCTTT.

The chain carries TRBV7-9 and TRBJ1-3, with D hard to call. CDR3 length equals 14 residues. Trimming stripped 1 base from V and 2 bases from J, with 6 bases between. Germline CDR1 is SEHNR and CDR2 is FQNEAQ (reference sequence). The CDR3 sequence is CASSLERAGNTIYF. The CDR3 nucleotides read TGTGCCAGCAGCTTAGAACGGGCTGGAAACACCATATATTTT.

The chain joins TRBV10-3 to TRBJ2-1; 8 nucleotides match TRBD1. The J segment lost 5 bases and the V segment lost 7 bases, leaving 10 bases of the junction unmatched. Germline-derived CDR1 and CDR2 are ENHRY and SYGVKD. The CDR3 totals 15 residues. The CDR3 loop reads CAITHPGQEHNEQFF. In nucleotides, the CDR3 is TGTGCCATCACCCATCCGGGACAGGAGCACAATGAGCAGTTCTTC.

The V and J genes are TRBV25-1 and TRBJ1-4; 7 bases fit TRBD1. V dropped 3 bases and J dropped 0; count of bases not matched to a gene: 7. The CDR3 spans 17 residues. Per the germline V gene, CDR1 is MGHDK and CDR2 is SYGVNS. Written as DNA, the CDR3 is TGTGCCAGCAGTGATTGGGGGACAGTAACAACTAATGAAAAACTGTTTTTT. Its protein product is CASSDWGTVTTNEKLFF.

This clonotype was observed many times. The rearrangement uses TRBV7-2 and TRBJ1-6; D not resolved. The CDR3 length is 16 residues. Trimming stripped 1 base from V and 0 bases from J, with 7 bases between. The germline V gene encodes CDR1 SGHTA and CDR2 FQGNSA. In DNA, the CDR3 is TGTGCCAGCAGCTTAGGCACGGACTCCTATAATTCACCCCTCCACTTT. It specifies CASSLGTDSYNSPLHF.

Turning to this clonotype: A read error may explain this, as a much larger clone is one base away. The chain recombines TRBV27 with TRBJ1-1, with D maybe TRBD1 (6 bases). CDR3 size: 15 residues. Germline CDR1 MNHEY, CDR2 SMNVEV (reference sequence). CDR3 sequence: CVSSLRGRGNTEAFF. Written as DNA, the CDR3 is TGTGTCAGCAGTTTAAGGGGCAGGGGGAACACTGAAGCTTTCTTT.

Note on this clonotype: An end of the junction does not agree with germline; a read error may underlie this. The chain combines TRBV6-5 with TRBJ2-3, with D maybe TRBD1 (5 bases). CDR1 is MNHEY, CDR2 SVGAGI, per germline. The CDR3 is 13 residues long. The CDR3 here is CASSYGVGDTRYF. For the CDR3, the DNA is TGTGCCAGCAGTTACGGAGTAGGGGATACGCGGTATTTT.